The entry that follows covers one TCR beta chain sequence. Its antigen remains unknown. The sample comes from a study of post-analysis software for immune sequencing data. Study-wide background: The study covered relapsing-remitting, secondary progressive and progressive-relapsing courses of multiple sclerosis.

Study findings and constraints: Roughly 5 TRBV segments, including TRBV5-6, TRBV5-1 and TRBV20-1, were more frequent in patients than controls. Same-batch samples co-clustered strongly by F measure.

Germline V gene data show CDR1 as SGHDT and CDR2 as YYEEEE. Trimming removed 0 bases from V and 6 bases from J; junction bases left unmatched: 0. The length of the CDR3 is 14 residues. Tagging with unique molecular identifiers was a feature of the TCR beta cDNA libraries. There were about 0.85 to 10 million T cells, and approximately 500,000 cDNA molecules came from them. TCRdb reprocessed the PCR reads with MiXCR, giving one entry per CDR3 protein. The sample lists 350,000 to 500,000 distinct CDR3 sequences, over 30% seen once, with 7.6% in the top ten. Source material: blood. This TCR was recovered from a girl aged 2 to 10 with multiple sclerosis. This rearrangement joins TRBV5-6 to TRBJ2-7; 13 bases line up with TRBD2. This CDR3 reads CASSLGLAGGEQYF. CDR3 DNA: TGTGCCAGCAGCTTGGGACTAGCGGGGGGCGAGCAGTACTTC.